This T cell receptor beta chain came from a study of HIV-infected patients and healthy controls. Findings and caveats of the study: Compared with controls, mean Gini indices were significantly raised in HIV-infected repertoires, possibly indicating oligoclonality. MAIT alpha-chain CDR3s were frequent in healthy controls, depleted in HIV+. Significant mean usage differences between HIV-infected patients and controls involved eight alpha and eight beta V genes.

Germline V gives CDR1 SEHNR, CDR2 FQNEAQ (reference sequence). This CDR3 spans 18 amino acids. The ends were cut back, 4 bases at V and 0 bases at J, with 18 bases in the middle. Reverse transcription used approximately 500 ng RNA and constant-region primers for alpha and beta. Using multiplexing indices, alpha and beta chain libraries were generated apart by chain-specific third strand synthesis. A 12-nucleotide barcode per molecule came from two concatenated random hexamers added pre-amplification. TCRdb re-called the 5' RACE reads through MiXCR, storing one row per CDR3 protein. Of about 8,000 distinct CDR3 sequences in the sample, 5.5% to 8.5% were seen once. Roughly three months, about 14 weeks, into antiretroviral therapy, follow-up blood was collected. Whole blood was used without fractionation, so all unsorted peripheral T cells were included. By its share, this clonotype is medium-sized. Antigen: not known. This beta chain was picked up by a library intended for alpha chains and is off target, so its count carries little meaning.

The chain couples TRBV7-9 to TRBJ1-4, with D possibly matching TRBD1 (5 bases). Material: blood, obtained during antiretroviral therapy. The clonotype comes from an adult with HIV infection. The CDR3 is CASSSLRGRGATNEKLFF. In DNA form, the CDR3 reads TGTGCCAGCAGCTCTCTACGGGGCCGGGGTGCAACTAATGAAAAACTGTTTTTT.